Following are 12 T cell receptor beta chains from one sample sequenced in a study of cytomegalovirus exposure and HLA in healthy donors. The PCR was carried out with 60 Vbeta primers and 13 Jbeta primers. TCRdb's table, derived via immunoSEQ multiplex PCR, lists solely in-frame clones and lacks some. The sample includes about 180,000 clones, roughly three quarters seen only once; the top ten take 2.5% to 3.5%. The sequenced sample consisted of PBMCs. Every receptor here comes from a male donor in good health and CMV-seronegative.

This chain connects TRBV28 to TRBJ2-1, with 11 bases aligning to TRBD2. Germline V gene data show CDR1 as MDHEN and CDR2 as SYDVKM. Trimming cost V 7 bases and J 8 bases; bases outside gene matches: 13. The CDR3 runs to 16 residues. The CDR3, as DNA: TGTGCCAGCATTGCCACCCGACTAGCGGGATCTTATGAGCAGTTCTTC. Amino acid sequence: CASIATRLAGSYEQFF.

CDR3 coding DNA: TGCGCCAGTGAATTGGACAGTCCGAACACCGGGGAGCTGTTTTTT. Protein sequence: CASELDSPNTGELFF. This chain links TRBV5-1 with TRBJ2-2; possible D gene TRBD1, 6 bases. The V end was cut by 8 bases, the J end by 0 bases, with 14 bases between. The CDR3 length is 15 residues. Germline loops: CDR1 SGHRS, CDR2 YFSETQ.

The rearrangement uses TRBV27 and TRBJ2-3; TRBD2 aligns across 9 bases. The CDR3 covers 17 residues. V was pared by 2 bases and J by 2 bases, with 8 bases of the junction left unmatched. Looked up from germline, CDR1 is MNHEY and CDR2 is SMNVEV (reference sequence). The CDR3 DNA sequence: TGTGCCAGCAGTTTAAGGGTCCTAGCGGGGCTCACAGATACGCAGTATTTT. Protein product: CASSLRVLAGLTDTQYF.

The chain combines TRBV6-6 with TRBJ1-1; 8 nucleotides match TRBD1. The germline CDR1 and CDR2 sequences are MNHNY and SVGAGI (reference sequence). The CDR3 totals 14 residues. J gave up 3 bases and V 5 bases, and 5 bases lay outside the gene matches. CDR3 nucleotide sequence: TGTGCCAGCAGTCGAACAGGGGGTTACACTGAAGCTTTCTTT. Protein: CASSRTGGYTEAFF.

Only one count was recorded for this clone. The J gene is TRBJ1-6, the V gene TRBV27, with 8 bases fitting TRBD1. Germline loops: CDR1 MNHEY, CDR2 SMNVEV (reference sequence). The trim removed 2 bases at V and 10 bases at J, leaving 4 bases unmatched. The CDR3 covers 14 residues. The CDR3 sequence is CASSLQGAISPLHF. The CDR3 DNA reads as TGTGCCAGCAGTTTACAGGGGGCAATCTCACCCCTCCACTTT.

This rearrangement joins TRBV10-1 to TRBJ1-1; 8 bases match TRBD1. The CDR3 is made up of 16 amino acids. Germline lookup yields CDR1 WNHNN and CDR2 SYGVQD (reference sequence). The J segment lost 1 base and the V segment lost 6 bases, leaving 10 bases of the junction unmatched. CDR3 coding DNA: TGCGCCAGCAGCCCGAGGACAGGGCGTGGGAACACTGAAGCTTTCTTT. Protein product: CASSPRTGRGNTEAFF.

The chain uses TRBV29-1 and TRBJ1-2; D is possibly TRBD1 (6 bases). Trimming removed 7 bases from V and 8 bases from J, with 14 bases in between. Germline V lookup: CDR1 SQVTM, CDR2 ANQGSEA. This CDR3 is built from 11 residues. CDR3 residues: CSGGTGTGYTF. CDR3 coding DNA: TGCAGCGGGGGGACGGGGACAGGCTACACCTTC. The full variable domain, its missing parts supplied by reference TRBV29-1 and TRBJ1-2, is SAVISQKPSRDICQRGTSLTIQCQVDSQVTMMFWYRQQPGQSLTLIATANQGSEATYESGFVIDKFPISRPNLTFSTLTVSNMSPEDSSIYLCSGGTGTGYTFGSGTRLTVV.

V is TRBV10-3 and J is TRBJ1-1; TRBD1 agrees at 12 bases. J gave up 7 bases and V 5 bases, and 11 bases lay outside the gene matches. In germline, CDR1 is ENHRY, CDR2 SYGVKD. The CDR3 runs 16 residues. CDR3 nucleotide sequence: TGTGCCATCAGTTCTGGGGGGACAGGGGGCGTCAGTGAAGCTTTCTTT. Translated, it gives CAISSGGTGGVSEAFF.

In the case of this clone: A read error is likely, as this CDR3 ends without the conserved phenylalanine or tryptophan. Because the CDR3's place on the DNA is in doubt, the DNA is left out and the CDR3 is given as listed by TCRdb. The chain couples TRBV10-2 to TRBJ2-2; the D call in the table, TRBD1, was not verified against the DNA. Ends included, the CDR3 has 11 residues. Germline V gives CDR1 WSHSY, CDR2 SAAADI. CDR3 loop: CASRSGTRDLY.

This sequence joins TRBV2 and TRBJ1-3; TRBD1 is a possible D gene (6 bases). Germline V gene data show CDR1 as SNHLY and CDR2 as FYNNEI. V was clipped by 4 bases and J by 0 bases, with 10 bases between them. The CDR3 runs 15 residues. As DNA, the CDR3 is TGTGCCAGCAGTGGGACAGATTTCTCTGGAAACACCATATATTTT. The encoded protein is CASSGTDFSGNTIYF.

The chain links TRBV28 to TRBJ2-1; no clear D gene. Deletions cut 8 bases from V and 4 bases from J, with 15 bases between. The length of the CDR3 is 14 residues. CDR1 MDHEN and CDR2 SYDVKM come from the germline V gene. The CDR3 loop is CASYSPTEYNEQFF. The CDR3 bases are TGTGCCAGCTATAGTCCTACAGAGTACAATGAGCAGTTCTTC.

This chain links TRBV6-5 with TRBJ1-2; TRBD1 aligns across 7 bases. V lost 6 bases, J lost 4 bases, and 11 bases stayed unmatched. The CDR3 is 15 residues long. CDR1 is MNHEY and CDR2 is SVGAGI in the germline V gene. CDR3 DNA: TGTGCCAGCAGCCCAGCAGGGGGTCTCAGCTATGGCTACACCTTC. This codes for CASSPAGGLSYGYTF.